The 15 T cell receptor beta chains below all came from one sample that was sequenced in a study of beta chain features in type 1 diabetes. Investigators reverse transcribed all isolated RNA, so they sequenced expressed TCRB transcripts. Assay: immunoSEQ multiplex PCR; the TCRdb copy retains only in-frame clones and omits some. The data contain hundreds of thousands of clones, 7.5% to 9% of them singletons. The sequenced material came from central memory CD4+ T cells from blood. The receptors here all came from a woman younger than 30 in good health.

The table lists this clone with a few counts. The chain has TRBV2 and TRBJ2-5; 8 nucleotides line up with TRBD1. CDR1 SNHLY and CDR2 FYNNEI come from the germline V gene. The CDR3 spans 15 residues. The ends lost 4 bases at V and 1 base at J; junction bases unmatched: 5. This CDR3 reads CASSGQGAPQETQYF. The CDR3 coding sequence is TGTGCCAGCAGTGGCCAGGGGGCGCCCCAAGAGACCCAGTACTTC.

The chain carries TRBV2 and TRBJ1-6, with no clear D. From germline, CDR1 is SNHLY and CDR2 FYNNEI. There are 14 residues in the CDR3. V dropped 6 bases and J dropped 7 bases, with 13 bases sitting between them. The DNA of the CDR3 is TGTGCCAGCAGCCTCGGTATGGGCAATTCACCCCTCCACTTT. As protein: CASSLGMGNSPLHF. Based on the CDR3 plus reference TRBV2 and TRBJ1-6, the full variable domain is EPEVTQTPSHQVTQMGQEVILRCVPISNHLYFYWYRQILGQKVEFLVSFYNNEISEKSEIFDDQFSVERPDGSNFTLKIRSTKLEDSAMYFCASSLGMGNSPLHFGNGTRLTVT.

There are a few counts of this clone. The chain couples TRBV7-8 to TRBJ1-3; TRBD1 might be the D (5 bases). V gave up 6 bases and J gave up 0 bases, with 12 bases separating them. CDR3 length equals 15 residues. Germline V gene data show CDR1 as SGHVS and CDR2 as FQNEAQ. CDR3 sequence reads: CASRQQALSGNTIYF. As DNA, the CDR3 is TGTGCCAGCAGACAACAGGCCCTCTCTGGAAACACCATATATTTT.

V is TRBV28 and J is TRBJ2-7; 8 nucleotides align to TRBD1. CDR3 size: 11 residues. The V segment lost 7 bases and the J segment 6 bases; nucleotides outside the gene matches: 2. Germline values: CDR1 MDHEN, CDR2 SYDVKM. CDR3 bases: TGTGCCAGCACGGACAGGGCCGAGCAGTACTTC. Protein: CASTDRAEQYF.

This clone has ten or more counts. V usage is TRBV4-3 and J usage is TRBJ1-5; D unclear. In germline, CDR1 is LGHNA, CDR2 YSLEER. The CDR3 spans 15 residues. V gave up 3 bases and J gave up 2 bases, with 11 bases separating them. As DNA, the CDR3 is TGCGCCAGCAGCCACCTCTGGGATGGCAATCAGCCCCAGCATTTT. This gives the protein CASSHLWDGNQPQHF.

There are a few counts of this clone. The genes are TRBV6-5 and TRBJ2-1, with D hard to call. The CDR3 spans 13 residues. In germline, CDR1 is MNHEY, CDR2 SVGAGI. Trimming stripped 6 bases from V and 4 bases from J, with 10 bases between. The CDR3 protein is CASSPDLYNEQFF. DNA of the CDR3: TGTGCCAGCAGCCCAGACTTGTACAATGAGCAGTTCTTC.

This clone was detected a few times. The CDR3: CASSVEQGADTQYF. The DNA for the CDR3 is TGTGCCAGCAGCGTTGAACAGGGGGCAGATACGCAGTATTTT. This chain joins TRBV7-2 and TRBJ2-3; 8 bases are a match to TRBD1. V gave up 5 bases and J gave up 4 bases; unmatched junction bases: 5. CDR1 and CDR2 (germline): SGHTA, FQGNSA. The CDR3 contains 14 residues.

This clone was picked up a small number of times. The V and J genes are TRBV7-9 and TRBJ2-1, with 10 bases aligning to TRBD1. Germline CDR1 SEHNR, CDR2 FQNEAQ (reference sequence). J was trimmed by 7 bases and V by 4 bases; bases with no gene match: 10. The CDR3 has 16 amino acids. As DNA, the CDR3 is TGTGCCAGCAGCTGGCCACGGGACAGGGGTTTTAATGAGCAGTTCTTC. This gives the protein CASSWPRDRGFNEQFF.

This clone was found a few times. V gene TRBV27 combines with J gene TRBJ2-7; TRBD1 aligns across 8 bases. J gave up 4 bases and V 3 bases, and 11 bases lay outside the gene matches. The CDR3 consists of 16 residues. Germline-derived CDR1 and CDR2 are MNHEY and SMNVEV (reference sequence). The CDR3 region is CASSLGTGTGQYEQYF. CDR3 DNA: TGTGCCAGCAGTTTGGGGACCGGGACAGGTCAGTACGAGCAGTACTTC.

The sample holds a few counts of this clone. A read error is possible here, since a much larger clone lies one base away. Distinct nucleotide sequences in the sample also encode this CDR3. J is TRBJ2-3 and V is TRBV7-2; unclear D gene. Deletions cut 3 bases from V and 6 bases from J, with 4 bases between. Per the germline V gene, CDR1 is SGHTA and CDR2 is FQGNSA. This CDR3 contains 11 residues. For the CDR3, the DNA is TGTGCCAGCAGCTTTAGCGATACGCAGTATTTT. Amino acid sequence: CASSFSDTQYF.

There are a few counts of this clone. In the same sample, other DNA sequences code for this CDR3. This chain links TRBV9 with TRBJ1-2, with a possible D match to TRBD1 (5 bases). This CDR3 has 14 residues. V was pared by 0 bases and J by 2 bases, with 8 bases between. Germline values: CDR1 SGDLS, CDR2 YYNGEE. As DNA, the CDR3 is TGTGCCAGCAGCGTAGACCCAGGGAACTATGGCTACACCTTC. Protein: CASSVDPGNYGYTF.

V gene TRBV2 combines with J gene TRBJ1-2; D not resolved. The CDR3 runs 12 residues. V gave up 4 bases and J gave up 8 bases, with 11 bases separating them. The germline CDR1 and CDR2 sequences are SNHLY and FYNNEI. CDR3 DNA: TGTGCCAGCAGTGGAGCGCCGGGGGGCTACACCTTC. This codes for CASSGAPGGYTF.

This clone was picked up many times. The V call is TRBV29-1, the J call TRBJ2-7; D is ambiguous. The CDR3 is 12 amino acids. Trimming pared 4 bases from V and 0 bases from J, leaving 7 bases between. Germline loops: CDR1 SQVTM, CDR2 ANQGSEA. The CDR3 DNA reads TGCAGCGTTGCGAAAGACTCCTACGAGCAGTACTTC. This gives the protein CSVAKDSYEQYF.

This clone was picked up a small number of times. This chain uses TRBV28 with TRBJ2-5, with D perhaps matching TRBD2 (5 bases). The germline V gene encodes CDR1 MDHEN and CDR2 SYDVKM. V lost 7 bases to trimming and J lost 4 bases, with 16 bases between them. The CDR3 has 14 amino acids. The CDR3 region has the DNA TGTGCCAGCATCCCCTCCGGGGATGGAGAGACCCAGTACTTC. Its protein product is CASIPSGDGETQYF.

This clone occurred many times. The chain combines TRBV29-1 with TRBJ1-1; D possibly corresponds to TRBD1 (6 bases). V lost 6 bases, J lost 2 bases, and 19 bases lay in between. Germline V lookup: CDR1 SQVTM, CDR2 ANQGSEA. This CDR3 has 15 residues. CDR3 in amino acids: CSVLPRGERNTEAFF. CDR3 coding DNA: TGCAGCGTCCTACCAAGGGGGGAGAGAAACACTGAAGCTTTCTTT.